The clone carrying this T cell receptor (beta chain) showed up many times. The antigen remains undetermined. This entry is derived from a study of neurological immune-mediated disorders. On the study more broadly: The study included some 34 multiple sclerosis patients, about 30 relapsing-remitting and 3 secondary progressive. Broader study findings: Because no CDR3 amino acid sequences were shared across subjects by expanded clones, private repertoires were suggested in all groups.

The CDR3 has 10 residues. Germline assignment: CDR1 SQVTM and CDR2 ANQGSEA. The cDNA was generated through 5'RACE incorporating 10-nucleotide random UMIs. TCRdb reprocessed the 5' RACE reads via MiXCR and lists one record per CDR3 protein. The sample has some 22,000 distinct CDR3 sequences, roughly 17% seen once. Material for sequencing was CD8+ T cells from blood. The chain uses TRBV29-1 and TRBJ2-2; D call uncertain. The clonotype was recovered from a woman aged 18-35 years with multiple sclerosis. In DNA form, the CDR3 reads TGCAGGTTGAAGGCCGGGGAGCTGTTTTTT. The encoded protein is CRLKAGELFF.